Presented here are 18 T cell receptor beta chains from one specimen sequenced in a study of identical twins. Each CDR3 protein is one row after TCRdb ran MiXCR on the 5' RACE reads. This sample has approximately 680,000 distinct CDR3 sequences, with about 7.6% found just once. The sample was also reused in another study, on yellow fever vaccine responses in identical twins.

The sample comprised PBMCs. The source is a woman aged 18-30 years in good health.

This clonotype appeared a few times. J is TRBJ2-3 and V is TRBV6-2 or TRBV6-3; weak D call: TRBD2 (6 bases). The CDR3 has 15 residues. Germline V gives CDR1 MNHEY, CDR2 SVGEGT. Trimming removed 7 bases from V and 2 bases from J, with 16 bases in between. CDR3 sequence: CASTQGGTDTDTQYF. CDR3 nucleotide sequence: TGTGCCAGCACCCAGGGCGGGACGGACACAGATACGCAGTATTTT.

This clonotype was counted many times. J is TRBJ2-5 and V is TRBV12-3 or TRBV12-4; 10 positions agree with TRBD2. V was clipped by 6 bases and J by 2 bases; unmatched bases: 3. The CDR3 is 14 amino acids. CDR3 coding DNA: TGTGCCAGCAGGCGGACTAGCGGACAAGAGACCCAGTACTTC. Its translation is CASRRTSGQETQYF.

This clonotype has more than one count but fewer than ten. The V and J genes are TRBV12-3 or TRBV12-4 and TRBJ2-5, with TRBD2 identical over 8 bases. The CDR3 loop spans 17 amino acids. With 5 bases clipped from V and 5 bases from J, the junction kept 16 bases outside the gene matches. CDR3 sequence (DNA): TGTGCCAGCAGTCCCCGGACTAGCTTACATAAGGGGGAGACCCAGTACTTC. Translating it yields CASSPRTSLHKGETQYF.

The V gene is TRBV5-1, the J gene TRBJ1-1; D possibly corresponds to TRBD1 (5 bases). The germline V gene encodes CDR1 SGHRS and CDR2 YFSETQ. The CDR3 consists of 13 residues. The V end lost 0 bases, the J end lost 8 bases, and 11 bases lay between the germline ends. The chain's CDR3 is CASSLGQDNEAFF. CDR3 DNA sequence: TGCGCCAGCAGCTTGGGTCAGGACAACGAAGCTTTCTTT. The full variable domain, rest sourced from reference TRBV5-1 and TRBJ1-1, is KAGVTQTPRYLIKTRGQQVTLSCSPISGHRSVSWYQQTPGQGLQFLFEYFSETQRNKGNFPGRFSGRQFSNSRSEMNVSTLELGDSALYLCASSLGQDNEAFFGQGTRLTVV.

This clonotype was observed a handful of times. CDR3: CASSSSDRGIEETQYF. CDR3 bases: TGTGCCAGCAGCTCCTCGGACAGGGGAATTGAAGAGACCCAGTACTTC. The chain uses TRBV7-9 and TRBJ2-5; 9 positions agree with TRBD1. The CDR3 runs 16 residues. Trimming took 4 bases from V and 3 from J; bases not matched to a gene: 9. Germline values: CDR1 SEHNR, CDR2 FQNEAQ (reference sequence).

V and J are TRBV5-1 and TRBJ2-2, with TRBD1 identical over 8 bases. The germline V gene has CDR1 SGHRS and CDR2 YFSETQ. V lost 4 bases and J lost 5; bases outside the gene matches: 10. CDR3 length equals 16 residues. The chain's CDR3 is CASSPRDRGVTGELFF. CDR3 bases: TGCGCCAGCAGCCCACGAGACAGGGGAGTAACCGGGGAGCTGTTTTTT. Looking up the rest from reference TRBV5-1 and TRBJ2-2 gives the full variable domain: KAGVTQTPRYLIKTRGQQVTLSCSPISGHRSVSWYQQTPGQGLQFLFEYFSETQRNKGNFPGRFSGRQFSNSRSEMNVSTLELGDSALYLCASSPRDRGVTGELFFGEGSRLTVL.

As regards this clonotype: One end of the junction is discordant with germline, which a read error may explain. J is TRBJ2-4 and V is TRBV4-2; 8 bases match TRBD2. This CDR3 is built from 14 residues. Germline values: CDR1 LGHNA, CDR2 YNFKEQ. CDR3 loop: CASSQDDTGLVLGF. The CDR3 coding sequence is TGTGCCAGCAGCCAAGATGATACGGGACTAGTATTGGGCTTC.

The chain is built from TRBV6-5 and TRBJ1-3; D is unresolved. The CDR3 has 15 residues. Germline V CDR1 and CDR2: MNHEY, SVGAGI. Deletions cut 2 bases from V and 4 bases from J, with 12 bases between. CDR3: CASSYEWVAGNTIYF. The CDR3 DNA reads as TGTGCCAGCAGTTACGAGTGGGTAGCAGGAAACACCATATATTTT.

The rearrangement joins TRBV12-3 or TRBV12-4 to TRBJ2-7, with 12 bases matching TRBD2. This CDR3 has 17 amino acids. The trim removed 2 bases at V and 3 bases at J, leaving 8 bases unmatched. CDR3 sequence reads: CASSLRLAGEWGYEQYF. CDR3 coding DNA: TGTGCCAGCAGTTTAAGACTAGCGGGAGAGTGGGGCTACGAGCAGTACTTC.

This clonotype was detected ten times or more. The CDR3 is CASSPGTDPKEQYF. CDR3 nucleotide sequence: TGTGCCAGCAGTCCCGGGACGGACCCTAAGGAGCAGTACTTC. This chain connects TRBV28 to TRBJ2-7, with D possibly being TRBD1 or TRBD2 (5 bases each). Germline V gives CDR1 MDHEN, CDR2 SYDVKM. The CDR3 has 14 residues. V lost 5 bases and J lost 7, with 18 bases in between.

This clonotype was detected only a few times. V usage is TRBV29-1 and J usage is TRBJ1-1; weak D call: TRBD1 (6 bases). V lost 6 bases and J lost 0, with 14 bases in between. CDR1 SQVTM and CDR2 ANQGSEA come from the germline V gene. The CDR3 consists of 14 residues. CDR3 region: CSVKRTAMNTEAFF. Written as DNA, the CDR3 is TGCAGCGTAAAACGGACAGCCATGAACACTGAAGCTTTCTTT.

This clonotype came up a few times. V is TRBV15 and J is TRBJ1-2; a weak D match, TRBD1 (5 bases). Germline V gives CDR1 LNHNV, CDR2 YYDKDF (reference sequence). CDR3 length: 15 amino acids. Trimming stripped 0 bases from V and 5 bases from J, with 13 bases between. The CDR3 sequence: CATSRETVPKYGYTF. The CDR3 DNA follows: TGTGCCACCAGCAGAGAGACAGTTCCAAAATATGGCTACACCTTC. Full variable domain (remainder filled in from reference TRBV15 and TRBJ1-2): DAMVIQNPRYQVTQFGKPVTLSCSQTLNHNVMYWYQQKSSQAPKLLFHYYDKDFNNEADTPDNFQSRRPNTSFCFLDIRSPGLGDTAMYLCATSRETVPKYGYTFGSGTRLTVV.

This clonotype was detected only a few times. The CDR3 DNA is TGCGCCAGCAGCTTGACTAGCGGCACCCGAAAAGGGCACTACGAGCAGTACTTC. Its translation: CASSLTSGTRKGHYEQYF. The chain has TRBV5-1 and TRBJ2-7; 8 positions agree with TRBD2. Germline lookup yields CDR1 SGHRS and CDR2 YFSETQ. The CDR3 loop spans 18 amino acids. V lost 1 base and J lost 3; bases outside the gene matches: 15.

This clonotype came up a few times. The chain carries TRBV5-1 and TRBJ2-6, with no clear D. The CDR3 runs to 16 residues. V was shortened by 7 bases and J by 0 bases, with 14 bases between the two germline ends. Per germline, CDR1 SGHRS and CDR2 YFSETQ. The CDR3 nucleotides are TGCGCCAGCGGGTCGGATCCGAGCTCTGGGGCCAACGTCCTGACTTTC. Translated: CASGSDPSSGANVLTF.

This chain joins TRBV7-6 and TRBJ1-2, with D hard to call. The germline V and J ends were trimmed by 1 base and 7 bases, with 22 bases remaining between them. Germline-derived CDR1 and CDR2 are SGHVS and FNYEAQ. This CDR3 region has 17 residues. CDR3 nucleotide sequence: TGTGCCAGCAGCTTAGATGGTTTTACAGCGAAGAAGGGTGGCTACACCTTC. It translates to CASSLDGFTAKKGGYTF.

This clonotype came up a few times. The chain carries TRBV12-3 or TRBV12-4 and TRBJ2-5; D is possibly TRBD2 (6 bases). V lost 0 bases to trimming and J lost 5 bases, with 10 bases between them. The length of the CDR3 is 14 residues. The CDR3 DNA is TGTGCCAGCAGTTTAGCACGGGGGTTTGAGACCCAGTACTTC. Its protein product is CASSLARGFETQYF.

This clonotype has a count of ten or more. This chain uses TRBV11-2 with TRBJ2-3; the D gene is possibly TRBD2 (5 bases). Per germline, CDR1 SGHAT and CDR2 FQNNGV. The CDR3 consists of 15 residues. V lost 2 bases to trimming and J lost 0 bases, with 9 bases between them. The CDR3 is CASSLSGTSTDTQYF. For the CDR3, the DNA is TGTGCCAGCAGCTTAAGCGGAACTAGCACAGATACGCAGTATTTT.

In its sample, this clonotype was seen many times. This chain uses TRBV18 with TRBJ1-1; 9 bases map to TRBD1. Germline CDR1 reads KGHSH; CDR2 reads LQKENI. With 7 bases clipped from V and 3 bases from J, the junction kept 6 bases outside the gene matches. CDR3 length equals 14 residues. The CDR3 sequence is CASFGTGLDTEAFF. The CDR3 DNA reads TGTGCCAGCTTCGGGACAGGGTTGGACACTGAAGCTTTCTTT. Variable domain in full (rest from reference TRBV18 and TRBJ1-1): NAGVMQNPRHLVRRRGQEARLRCSPMKGHSHVYWYRQLPEEGLKFMVYLQKENIIDESGMPKERFSAEFPKEGPSILRIQQVVRGDSAAYFCASFGTGLDTEAFFGQGTRLTVV.